The rows below give T cell receptor beta chains drawn from one sample of a study of T-cell memory formation after mild COVID-19. In TCRdb, the 5' RACE reads were re-called with MiXCR into one record per CDR3 protein. This table holds about 320,000 distinct CDR3 sequences, 14% found once. Material for sequencing was PBMCs or a T cell subset sorted from them (not recorded which). The origin of the receptors is a man younger than 30 who had mild COVID-19 (a few samples of this study predate the infection). Cell type and time point are not known. CDR3s include the opening cysteine and the closing phenylalanine or tryptophan.

V,J,CDR3
TRBV11-2,TRBJ2-3,CASSWAVSTDTQYF
TRBV5-1,TRBJ2-1,CASSLMAGAGNEQFF
TRBV7-3,TRBJ1-1,CASSLGPSGVSGTEAFF
TRBV6-5,TRBJ2-4,CASTITSGAGNIQYF
TRBV4-2,TRBJ2-5,CASSRDSLAGGLGGETQYF
TRBV29-1,TRBJ2-3,CSVTQDRREQYF
TRBV7-3,TRBJ1-1,CASRYGTAEAFF
TRBV5-1,TRBJ2-7,CASSSRTDSYEQYF
TRBV4-3,TRBJ2-3,CASSQESATSGQNTQYF
TRBV29-1,TRBJ2-5,CSVGMETQYF
TRBV19,TRBJ1-4,CASSGTGAATNEKLFF
TRBV4-2,TRBJ2-1,CASSVGAGGPYNEQFF
TRBV6-5,TRBJ1-5,CASSYSRGVGDTQQPQHF
TRBV4-3,TRBJ1-2,CASSQGVVGSGTGVNYGYTF
TRBV7-6,TRBJ1-6,CASRISGKSPLHF
TRBV4-1,TRBJ2-7,CASSQEPRSSYEQYF
TRBV7-2,TRBJ2-5,CASSFSGQGARETQYF
TRBV2,TRBJ2-3,CASRGGAGGTDTQYF